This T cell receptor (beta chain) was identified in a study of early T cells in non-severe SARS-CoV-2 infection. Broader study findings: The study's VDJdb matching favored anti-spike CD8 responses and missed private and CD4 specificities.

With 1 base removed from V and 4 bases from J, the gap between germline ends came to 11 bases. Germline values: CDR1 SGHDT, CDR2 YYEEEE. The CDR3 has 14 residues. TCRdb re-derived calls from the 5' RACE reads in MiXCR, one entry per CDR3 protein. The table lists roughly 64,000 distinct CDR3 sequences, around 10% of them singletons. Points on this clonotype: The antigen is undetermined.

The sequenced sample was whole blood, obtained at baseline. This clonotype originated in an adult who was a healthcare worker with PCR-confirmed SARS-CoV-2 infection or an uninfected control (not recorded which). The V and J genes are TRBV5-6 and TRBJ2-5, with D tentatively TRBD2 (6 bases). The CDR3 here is CASSLTPGRETQYF. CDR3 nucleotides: TGTGCCAGCAGCTTGACTCCCGGGAGAGAGACCCAGTACTTC.